This entry describes one T cell receptor (beta chain). Single viable CD3+CD4+CD8-CD45RO+ cells were sorted as the memory CD4+ T cells. This sample is part of a study of memory CD4+ T cells and cytomegalovirus serostatus. Study-level information: Donors were healthy Belgian adults, under 10 CMV seropositive and 24 seronegative.

Trimming took 4 bases from V and 1 from J, leaving 8 bases between them. This CDR3 region has 13 residues. Germline V CDR1 and CDR2: SGHNT, YYREEE (reference sequence). Generated by immunoSEQ multiplex PCR, the TCRdb table keeps only in-frame clones and is missing some. The repertoire holds around 99,000 clones, with 80% as singletons. The clonotype comes from an adult in good health and CMV-seropositive. The sample comprised memory CD4+ T cells from blood. The chain links TRBV5-4 to TRBJ2-5; D possibly corresponds to TRBD2 (5 bases). The CDR3 region is CASSRGPQETQYF. In nucleotides, the CDR3 is TGTGCCAGCAGCCGGGGTCCCCAAGAGACCCAGTACTTC.